This entry is about one T cell receptor beta chain. Its antigen is currently unknown. These data come from a study of cytomegalovirus exposure and HLA in healthy donors. Study-level results: TCR clusters originating in the first cohort tended to co-occur in the 120 validation repertoires, according to a later analysis.

Clones were sequenced by immunoSEQ multiplex PCR, and TCRdb holds only the in-frame ones, with some missing. Among approximately 100,000 clones listed, approximately 95% were seen once. Sequencing was performed on PBMCs. The receptor comes from a young woman in good health and CMV-seropositive.

CDR3 amino acids: CASSATGMINNEQFF. The CDR3 DNA sequence: TGTGCCAGCAGTGCGACAGGGATGATTAACAATGAGCAGTTCTTC. The V and J genes are TRBV6-6 and TRBJ2-1; 7 nucleotides match TRBD1. The length of the CDR3 is 15 residues. V was pared by 5 bases and J by 5 bases, with 9 bases of the junction left unmatched. Germline CDR1 reads MNHNY; CDR2 reads SVGAGI (reference sequence).